Below are 30 T cell receptor beta chains sequenced from a single sample in a study of shared clonotypes between healthy human individuals. Using immunoSEQ multiplex PCR, the repertoire was profiled, and TCRdb retains in-frame clones only, with some absent. This sample has roughly 2.5 million clones, with just over 90% found just once. The sequencing input was naive CD4+ T cells sorted from blood. The subset is: CD45RA+ positively selected. These receptors originate from a young man in good health.

In this sample, this clone turned up once. The sample carries other DNA sequences with the same CDR3. The CDR3: CASSSVYEQYF. In nucleotides, the CDR3 is TGTGCCAGCAGTTCGGTCTACGAGCAGTACTTC. The V call is TRBV2, the J call TRBJ2-7; D gene ambiguous. Germline V gene sequence: CDR1 SNHLY, CDR2 FYNNEI. V shed 5 bases and J shed 3 bases, with 5 bases lying between them. The CDR3 covers 11 residues.

V usage is TRBV30 and J usage is TRBJ2-7, with D perhaps TRBD1 (6 bases). Germline-derived CDR1 and CDR2 are GTSNPN and SVGIG (reference sequence). Trimming took off 5 bases at V and 4 bases at J, with 21 bases between the two ends. The CDR3 has 15 amino acids. This CDR3 reads CAWAKTGTLPYEQYF. The CDR3 DNA is TGTGCCTGGGCCAAAACAGGGACCCTTCCGTACGAGCAGTACTTC.

The chain uses TRBV6-4 and TRBJ2-7; TRBD1 aligns across 9 bases. Trimming at V came to 3 bases and at J to 3 bases, leaving 9 bases not matched to a gene. Germline loops: CDR1 MRHNA, CDR2 SNTAGT. The CDR3 covers 16 residues. CDR3 sequence: CASSERGGDRDYEQYF. In DNA, the CDR3 is TGTGCCAGCAGTGAGAGGGGGGGGGACAGGGACTACGAGCAGTACTTC.

The rearrangement uses TRBV14 and TRBJ1-6; no clear D. CDR1 and CDR2 from the germline V gene are SGHDN and FVKESK. The CDR3 extends over 13 amino acids. Trimming pared 3 bases from V and 7 bases from J, leaving 7 bases between. The CDR3 is CASSQGKNSPLHF. CDR3 bases: TGTGCCAGCAGCCAGGGCAAGAATTCACCCCTCCACTTT.

On this clone itself: Additional DNA sequences in this sample encode the identical CDR3. This chain links TRBV30 with TRBJ1-2; D remains unclear. Germline V gene data show CDR1 as GTSNPN and CDR2 as SVGIG (reference sequence). The V and J ends lost 1 base and 4 bases respectively, with 7 bases between them. This CDR3 region has 12 residues. This CDR3 reads CAWSGTAYGYTF. CDR3 DNA sequence: TGTGCCTGGAGTGGAACGGCCTATGGCTACACCTTC.

This clone was observed a few times. V usage is TRBV2 and J usage is TRBJ1-6, with 7 positions matching TRBD1. CDR1 and CDR2 (germline): SNHLY, FYNNEI. This CDR3 contains 13 residues. V gave up 6 bases and J gave up 9 bases; unmatched junction bases: 5. CDR3 DNA: TGTGCCAGCAGACAGGGGCTAGGTTCACCCCTCCACTTT. Translation: CASRQGLGSPLHF.

This chain connects TRBV7-3 to TRBJ2-2; D may correspond to TRBD1 or TRBD2 (5 bases each). There are 15 residues in the CDR3. Trimming took off 5 bases at V and 3 bases at J, with 13 bases between the two ends. Germline V gene sequence: CDR1 SGHTA, CDR2 FQGTGA. The CDR3 loop is CASSPSQGYTGELFF. CDR3 DNA: TGTGCCAGCAGCCCTAGCCAGGGATACACCGGGGAGCTGTTTTTT.

V is TRBV18 and J is TRBJ1-1; 7 nucleotides align to TRBD1. The CDR3 has 11 amino acids. Trimming removed 2 bases from V and 10 bases from J; junction bases left unmatched: 1. From germline, CDR1 is KGHSH and CDR2 LQKENI. CDR3 coding DNA: TGTGCCAGCTCACCAGACAGGGTAGCTTTCTTT. This gives the protein CASSPDRVAFF.

The V and J genes are TRBV6-5 and TRBJ2-2, with D tentatively TRBD2 (6 bases). CDR1 MNHEY and CDR2 SVGAGI come from the germline V gene. The CDR3 spans 15 residues. The germline V and J ends were trimmed by 6 bases and 3 bases, with 14 bases remaining between them. CDR3 amino acids: CASSQRDSYTGELFF. For the CDR3, the DNA is TGTGCCAGCAGCCAAAGGGACTCCTACACCGGGGAGCTGTTTTTT.

Notes on this clone: Other DNA sequences in this specimen translate into the identical CDR3. The V call is TRBV18, the J call TRBJ2-1; D ambiguous. This CDR3 contains 11 residues. Germline V CDR1 and CDR2: KGHSH, LQKENI. The V end was cut by 6 bases, the J end by 8 bases, with 8 bases between. CDR3 DNA sequence: TGTGCCAGCTCCCCCGACTATGAGCAGTTCTTC. It translates to CASSPDYEQFF.

Remarks on this clone: Other nucleotide sequences in the sample specify the same CDR3. CDR3: CASSYSGGYSTDTQYF. CDR3 DNA sequence: TGTGCCAGCAGTTACTCTGGCGGGTATAGCACAGATACGCAGTATTTT. The chain carries TRBV6-5 and TRBJ2-3, with D possibly matching TRBD2 (5 bases). Germline V CDR1 and CDR2: MNHEY, SVGAGI. The CDR3 covers 16 residues. The V and J ends lost 0 bases and 0 bases respectively, with 10 bases between them.

The chain links TRBV5-8 to TRBJ1-1; D may be TRBD1 (6 bases). CDR1 is SGHTS, CDR2 YDEGEE, per germline. The CDR3 totals 14 residues. Trimming stripped 5 bases from V and 8 bases from J, with 19 bases between. The CDR3 DNA is TGTGCCAGCAGATCCCTGAGGGGGGTCGGGGAAGCTTTCTTT. It is translated as CASRSLRGVGEAFF.

With respect to this clone: The sample holds other DNA sequences that translate to the same CDR3. The J gene is TRBJ1-3, the V gene TRBV6-5, with D possibly being TRBD1 (6 bases). Deletions cut 6 bases from V and 1 base from J, with 10 bases between. Looked up from germline, CDR1 is MNHEY and CDR2 is SVGAGI. CDR3 size: 14 residues. The CDR3, as DNA: TGTGCCAGCAGGAGGGGGGTGTCTGGAAACACCATATATTTT. Translation: CASRRGVSGNTIYF.

V and J are TRBV5-1 and TRBJ1-2; a weak D match, TRBD1 (6 bases). V lost 0 bases, J lost 0 bases, and 12 bases lay in between. The CDR3 consists of 16 residues. Germline CDR1 is SGHRS and CDR2 is YFSETQ. The CDR3 region has the DNA TGCGCCAGCAGCTTGGACGGGACACCCTCTAACTATGGCTACACCTTC. Encoded protein: CASSLDGTPSNYGYTF. The whole variable domain, filled in from reference TRBV5-1 and TRBJ1-2, reads KAGVTQTPRYLIKTRGQQVTLSCSPISGHRSVSWYQQTPGQGLQFLFEYFSETQRNKGNFPGRFSGRQFSNSRSEMNVSTLELGDSALYLCASSLDGTPSNYGYTFGSGTRLTVV.

The V gene is TRBV18, the J gene TRBJ1-5, with D maybe TRBD1 (5 bases). CDR1 and CDR2 from the germline V gene are KGHSH and LQKENI. V was cut by 3 bases and J by 3 bases, with 12 bases left in between. This CDR3 region has 15 residues. The CDR3 bases are TGTGCCAGCTCACCCAGGGAGGCGGACAATCAGCCCCAGCATTTT. This codes for CASSPREADNQPQHF.

Comment on this clone: Distinct nucleotide sequences in the sample also encode this CDR3. The V gene is TRBV30, the J gene TRBJ1-5, with a possible D match to TRBD1 (6 bases). The CDR3 extends over 14 amino acids. The germline V gene has CDR1 GTSNPN and CDR2 SVGIG (reference sequence). Deletions cut 0 bases from V and 7 bases from J, with 13 bases between. The CDR3 spells CAWSVRGGGQPQHF. As DNA, the CDR3 is TGTGCCTGGAGTGTACGAGGGGGTGGGCAGCCCCAGCATTTT.

The chain has TRBV30 and TRBJ2-5; a possible D gene is TRBD2 (6 bases). The CDR3 spans 12 residues. The germline V gene encodes CDR1 GTSNPN and CDR2 SVGIG (reference sequence). Between the trimmed V and J ends, which lost 5 bases and 9 bases, there was a span of 16 bases. CDR3 residues: CAWESAGLAQYF. The DNA for the CDR3 is TGTGCCTGGGAGTCAGCGGGCCTCGCCCAGTACTTC.

This chain connects TRBV7-2 to TRBJ2-4; the match to TRBD1 covers 9 bases. The trim removed 5 bases at V and 9 bases at J, leaving 5 bases unmatched. The CDR3 runs to 13 residues. The germline V gene has CDR1 SGHTA and CDR2 FQGNSA. CDR3 amino acids: CASSDQQGAIQYF. In nucleotides, the CDR3 is TGTGCCAGCAGCGACCAACAGGGGGCCATTCAGTACTTC.

In the case of this clone: This CDR3 is also generated by other DNA sequences in the sample. The rearrangement joins TRBV5-4 to TRBJ2-5; D is undetermined. V was trimmed by 5 bases and J by 2 bases, leaving 13 bases between them. The germline V gene has CDR1 SGHNT and CDR2 YYREEE (reference sequence). The length of the CDR3 is 14 residues. CDR3 bases: TGTGCCAGCAGTAGGGCAGCAACACAAGAGACCCAGTACTTC. Translation: CASSRAATQETQYF. The complete variable domain, with remaining parts taken from reference TRBV5-4 and TRBJ2-5, reads ETGVTQSPTHLIKTRGQQVTLRCSSQSGHNTVSWYQQALGQGPQFIFQYYREEENGRGNFPPRFSGLQFPNYSSELNVNALELDDSALYLCASSRAATQETQYFGPGTRLLVL.

This chain links TRBV25-1 with TRBJ1-2; 7 bases agree with TRBD1. V dropped 3 bases and J dropped 4; count of bases not matched to a gene: 2. The CDR3 spans 13 residues. Germline CDR1 is MGHDK and CDR2 is SYGVNS. This CDR3 is CASSETGTYGYTF. The CDR3 DNA reads as TGTGCCAGCAGTGAGACAGGGACCTATGGCTACACCTTC.

The chain carries TRBV11-2 and TRBJ1-1; 10 bases map to TRBD1. V was clipped by 6 bases and J by 5 bases; unmatched bases: 6. Germline-derived CDR1 and CDR2 are SGHAT and FQNNGV. The CDR3 sequence is 14 residues long. CDR3 sequence reads: CASRRPGQGTEAFF. Written as DNA, the CDR3 is TGTGCCAGCAGGAGACCGGGACAGGGGACTGAAGCTTTCTTT.

This clone was observed once. This chain joins TRBV21-1 and TRBJ2-7; the table's D call, TRBD2, has no DNA check behind it. TRBV21-1 is tagged as a pseudogene. CDR3 length equals 15 residues. The CDR3 sequence: CASSKSTSGSYEQYF. In DNA form, the CDR3 reads TGTGCCAGCAGCAAGTCGACTAGCGGGAGTTACGAGCAGTACTTC.

The rearrangement joins TRBV6-5 to TRBJ2-5; 11 bases agree with TRBD2. V dropped 1 base and J dropped 5; count of bases not matched to a gene: 6. CDR3 size: 16 residues. Germline V lookup: CDR1 MNHEY, CDR2 SVGAGI. The DNA for the CDR3 is TGTGCCAGCAGTTACTTAGCGGGAGGGCCGAGGGAGACCCAGTACTTC. Amino acids: CASSYLAGGPRETQYF.

V and J are TRBV14 and TRBJ1-4; D gene ambiguous. The CDR3 consists of 14 residues. Germline assignment: CDR1 SGHDN and CDR2 FVKESK. The V gene lost 5 bases and the J gene lost 7 bases, with 14 bases spanning the gap. In DNA form, the CDR3 reads TGTGCCAGCAGCGGGGTCTATTCGAGTGAAAAACTGTTTTTT. Protein: CASSGVYSSEKLFF. Looking up the rest from reference TRBV14 and TRBJ1-4 gives the full variable domain: EAGVTQFPSHSVIEKGQTVTLRCDPISGHDNLYWYRRVMGKEIKFLLHFVKESKQDESGMPNNRFLAERTGGTYSTLKVQPAELEDSGVYFCASSGVYSSEKLFFGSGTQLSVL.

The J gene is TRBJ2-3, the V gene TRBV19; the D is unclear. The CDR3 length is 11 residues. The V end was cut by 10 bases, the J end by 4 bases, with 9 bases between. Germline CDR1 reads LNHDA; CDR2 reads SQIVND (reference sequence). The chain's CDR3 is CATDDPDTQYF. The CDR3 DNA sequence: TGTGCCACCGATGACCCAGATACGCAGTATTTT.

This clone appeared a single time. The chain combines TRBV19 with TRBJ2-2, with D perhaps matching TRBD2 (5 bases). CDR1 and CDR2 from the germline V gene are LNHDA and SQIVND (reference sequence). This CDR3 spans 16 amino acids. Trimming stripped 3 bases from V and 6 bases from J, with 17 bases between. The DNA of the CDR3 is TGTGCCAGTAGTATCATCGGATCGGTGGGAGCCGGGGAGCTGTTTTTT. It specifies CASSIIGSVGAGELFF.

The CDR3 reads CASSLFRKGLENTGELFF. CDR3 nucleotide sequence: TGTGCCAGCAGCTTATTTAGGAAAGGGTTGGAGAACACCGGGGAGCTGTTTTTT. The V call is TRBV5-6, the J call TRBJ2-2; D remains unclear. The CDR3 is 18 residues long. Germline CDR1 reads SGHDT; CDR2 reads YYEEEE. V gave up 2 bases and J gave up 1 base, with 18 bases separating them.

The chain carries TRBV9 and TRBJ1-1; a possible D gene is TRBD1 (5 bases). CDR3 length: 15 amino acids. Deletions cut 4 bases from V and 1 base from J, with 14 bases between. Per the germline V gene, CDR1 is SGDLS and CDR2 is YYNGEE. CDR3 DNA: TGTGCCAGCAGCCCCACCCCGGGGGGGAACACTGAAGCTTTCTTT. Residues: CASSPTPGGNTEAFF.

The chain couples TRBV10-3 to TRBJ2-1; no firm D call. Germline V gene lookup returns CDR1 ENHRY and CDR2 SYGVKD. The CDR3 spans 14 residues. Trimming stripped 8 bases from V and 3 bases from J, with 14 bases between. CDR3 region: CAISAPPGYNEQFF. The CDR3 DNA sequence: TGTGCCATCTCTGCGCCGCCGGGCTACAATGAGCAGTTCTTC.

The V call is TRBV25-1, the J call TRBJ2-7; 10 bases agree with TRBD2. The CDR3 spans 11 residues. Trimming removed 8 bases from V and 10 bases from J; junction bases left unmatched: 5. CDR1 MGHDK and CDR2 SYGVNS come from the germline V gene. The chain's CDR3 is CASASGRSQYF. The CDR3, as DNA: TGTGCCAGCGCTAGCGGGAGATCTCAGTACTTC.